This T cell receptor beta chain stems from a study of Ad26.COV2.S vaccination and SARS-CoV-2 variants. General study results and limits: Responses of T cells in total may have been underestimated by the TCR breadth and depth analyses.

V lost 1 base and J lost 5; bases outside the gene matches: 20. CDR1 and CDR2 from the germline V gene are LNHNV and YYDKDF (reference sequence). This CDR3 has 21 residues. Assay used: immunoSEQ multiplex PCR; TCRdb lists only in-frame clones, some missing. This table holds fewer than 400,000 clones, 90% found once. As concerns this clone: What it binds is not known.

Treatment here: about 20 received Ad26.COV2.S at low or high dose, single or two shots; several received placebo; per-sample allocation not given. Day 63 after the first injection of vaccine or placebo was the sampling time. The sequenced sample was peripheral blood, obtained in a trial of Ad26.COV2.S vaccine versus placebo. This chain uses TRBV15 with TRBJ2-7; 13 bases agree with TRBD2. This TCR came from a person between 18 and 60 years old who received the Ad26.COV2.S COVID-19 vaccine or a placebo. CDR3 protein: CATSRGPRLAGGWVLGDEQYV. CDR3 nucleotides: TGTGCCACCAGCAGAGGACCCCGACTAGCGGGAGGATGGGTCCTCGGTGACGAGCAGTACGTC.